These 30 T cell receptor beta chains were sequenced from one sample in a study of cytomegalovirus exposure and HLA in healthy donors (TCRdb year 2017). Library prep was done by the immunoSEQ multiplex PCR assay. For the multiplex PCR, a mixture combining 60 forward primers for TCR Vbeta segments and 13 reverse primers for TCR Jbeta segments was used. TCRdb mirrors the immuneACCESS table, restricted to in-frame sequences. Some clones are absent from its copies; in checked studies, under half trace to an unresolved V gene, and the reason for the others is unknown. Within this sample are around 110,000 clones, with 65% of them counted one time only. In total, the top ten clones hold roughly 9.8% of the sample. What was sequenced was PBMCs. The receptor set was obtained from a woman between 40 and 55 years old in good health and CMV-seropositive.

This rearrangement joins TRBV5-1 to TRBJ2-5; D might be TRBD2 (6 bases). V was pared by 4 bases and J by 9 bases, with 22 bases between. Germline V CDR1 and CDR2: SGHRS, YFSETQ. There are 15 residues in the CDR3. As DNA, the CDR3 is TGCGCCAGCAGCCCTCTTGGGACGCCCACGGGGGCCCAGTACTTC. This gives the protein CASSPLGTPTGAQYF.

The genes are TRBV6-5 and TRBJ1-1; D is perhaps TRBD1 (6 bases). This CDR3 is 15 amino acids long. Trimming left V 5 bases short and J 0 bases short, with 13 bases between. Germline CDR1 is MNHEY and CDR2 is SVGAGI. CDR3: CASSARTVMNTEAFF. The CDR3, as DNA: TGTGCCAGCAGTGCCCGGACAGTAATGAACACTGAAGCTTTCTTT.

The chain combines TRBV4-2 with TRBJ2-1, with 9 bases matching TRBD1. This CDR3 contains 15 residues. Germline V CDR1 and CDR2: LGHNA, YNFKEQ. The V and J ends lost 1 base and 5 bases, in that order; junction bases with no gene match: 3. CDR3 loop: CASSQGDRVNNEQFF. The DNA for the CDR3 is TGTGCCAGCAGCCAAGGGGACAGGGTAAACAATGAGCAGTTCTTC.

The chain has TRBV19 and TRBJ2-2; possible D gene TRBD1, 5 bases. This CDR3 comprises 16 residues. The V gene lost 4 bases and the J gene lost 3 bases, with 15 bases spanning the gap. Germline V gene sequence: CDR1 LNHDA, CDR2 SQIVND (reference sequence). DNA for the CDR3: TGTGCCAGTAGTACCCCGTGGACATTTGACACCGGGGAGCTGTTTTTT. Its translation: CASSTPWTFDTGELFF.

The CDR3 protein is CASSIGPPPGPQETQYF. Here the CDR3 DNA reads TGTGCCAGTAGTATAGGTCCCCCGCCAGGGCCACAAGAGACCCAGTACTTC. The J gene is TRBJ2-5, the V gene TRBV19; tentatively, D is TRBD1 (5 bases). Germline V gene lookup returns CDR1 LNHDA and CDR2 SQIVND (reference sequence). Trimming took 1 base from V and 2 from J, leaving 17 bases between them. CDR3 length: 17 residues.

The chain has TRBV2 and TRBJ2-5, with 9 bases aligning to TRBD2. The germline V gene encodes CDR1 SNHLY and CDR2 FYNNEI. CDR3 length equals 16 residues. The J segment lost 3 bases and the V segment lost 3 bases, leaving 8 bases of the junction unmatched. The CDR3 DNA follows: TGTGCCAGCAGTGACGGCAGACTAGCGGTAAAAGAGACCCAGTACTTC. Its protein is CASSDGRLAVKETQYF.

Concerning this clone: The junction does not match germline at one end; this may be a read error. The rearrangement uses TRBV7-9 and TRBJ1-1; D gene unclear. The CDR3 totals 14 residues. CDR1 and CDR2 (germline): SEHNR, FQNEAQ (reference sequence). CDR3 loop: CSSHPGSTLTEAFF. DNA for the CDR3: TGTTCCAGCCATCCGGGGTCTACCTTAACTGAAGCTTTCTTT.

The chain combines TRBV4-1 with TRBJ2-5; 8 bases agree with TRBD2. Germline loops: CDR1 MGHRA, CDR2 YSYEKL. V trimming: 3 bases; J trimming: 2 bases; junction bases outside the gene matches: 23. This CDR3 has 21 amino acids. CDR3 region: CASSQPLVTSAEERVQETQYF. The CDR3 DNA reads as TGCGCCAGCAGCCAGCCTCTCGTGACTAGCGCCGAGGAGAGGGTACAAGAGACCCAGTACTTC.

This clone occurred many times. The chain couples TRBV5-6 to TRBJ2-3, with a tentative D call TRBD1 (5 bases). This CDR3 contains 14 residues. V lost 0 bases to trimming and J lost 2 bases, with 7 bases between them. Germline V gene data show CDR1 as SGHDT and CDR2 as YYEEEE. CDR3 DNA: TGTGCCAGCAGCTTGGTACAGGCCACAGATACGCAGTATTTT. Translation gives CASSLVQATDTQYF.

V gene TRBV28 combines with J gene TRBJ1-5, with no clear D. Per the germline V gene, CDR1 is MDHEN and CDR2 is SYDVKM. Trimming took 3 bases from V and 1 from J, leaving 10 bases between them. This CDR3 spans 15 amino acids. The CDR3 protein is CASSFWADSNQPQHF. The CDR3 DNA sequence: TGTGCCAGCAGTTTTTGGGCAGACAGCAATCAGCCCCAGCATTTT.

The rearrangement joins TRBV5-1 to TRBJ2-7, with D possibly being TRBD1 (6 bases). Germline V gene data show CDR1 as SGHRS and CDR2 as YFSETQ. Trimming took off 0 bases at V and 2 bases at J, with 12 bases between the two ends. The CDR3 consists of 15 residues. CDR3 residues: CASSLDRAAAYEQYF. CDR3 nucleotide sequence: TGCGCCAGCAGCTTGGACAGGGCCGCGGCCTACGAGCAGTACTTC.

The chain recombines TRBV15 with TRBJ2-5, with D perhaps matching TRBD1 (6 bases). The J call is uncertain, as TRBJ2-7 better fits the DNA end. The length of the CDR3 is 13 residues. From germline, CDR1 is LNHNV and CDR2 YYDKDF (reference sequence). CDR3 sequence (DNA): TGTGCCACCAGCGCTGAGAGGGGGTACGAGCAGTACTTC. This sequence encodes CATSAERGYEQYF.

The rearrangement links TRBV7-2 to TRBJ1-2, with 7 nucleotides matching TRBD1. The germline V gene has CDR1 SGHTA and CDR2 FQGNSA. V dropped 2 bases and J dropped 4; count of bases not matched to a gene: 4. The CDR3 spans 14 residues. CDR3 coding DNA: TGTGCCAGCAGCTTACAGGGGGTAGGCTATGGCTACACCTTC. Its translation is CASSLQGVGYGYTF.

This rearrangement joins TRBV5-1 to TRBJ2-1; 7 bases are shared with TRBD2. The germline gives CDR1 SGHRS, CDR2 YFSETQ. The CDR3 contains 16 residues. Germline trimming cut 0 bases from V and 10 bases from J; bases unmatched to any gene: 13. The CDR3 coding sequence is TGCGCCAGCAGCTTGGCGGGGGGACTGGGACCCGGGGAGCAGTTCTTC. It codes for CASSLAGGLGPGEQFF.

This clone was detected a few times. This chain joins TRBV7-2 and TRBJ2-7; weak D call: TRBD2 (7 bases). The ends were cut back, 0 bases at V and 3 bases at J, with 9 bases in the middle. The CDR3 spans 14 residues. Germline-derived CDR1 and CDR2 are SGHTA and FQGNSA. The chain's CDR3 is CASSLAGGGYEQYF. The CDR3 DNA reads TGTGCCAGCAGCTTAGCGGGAGGGGGCTACGAGCAGTACTTC.

The chain links TRBV25-1 to TRBJ1-3, with D tentatively TRBD1 (5 bases). V was cut by 4 bases and J by 3 bases, with 13 bases left in between. CDR1 and CDR2 (germline): MGHDK, SYGVNS. CDR3 length: 15 residues. DNA for the CDR3: TGTGCCAGCAGTGCACAGGCCGCTGGTGGAAACACCATATATTTT. Translating gives CASSAQAAGGNTIYF.

V is TRBV2 and J is TRBJ1-2; D possibly corresponds to TRBD1 (6 bases). V was cut by 9 bases and J by 7 bases, with 18 bases left in between. The CDR3 consists of 13 residues. Germline V CDR1 and CDR2: SNHLY, FYNNEI. CDR3 DNA sequence: TGTGCCAGTCCGGGACACCCGATGCGTGGCTACACCTTC. It codes for CASPGHPMRGYTF.

This clone occurred once. CDR3 sequence (DNA): TGTGCCTGGAGTGTGTCTAGTCTCTCCTACGAGCAGTACTTC. This gives the protein CAWSVSSLSYEQYF. The rearrangement links TRBV30 to TRBJ2-7; D gene uncertain. V was shortened by 0 bases and J by 0 bases, with 9 bases between the two germline ends. The germline CDR1 and CDR2 sequences are GTSNPN and SVGIG (reference sequence). CDR3 size: 14 residues.

The chain joins TRBV7-6 to TRBJ1-1; D unclear. V lost 0 bases to trimming and J lost 0 bases, with 8 bases between them. Per germline, CDR1 SGHVS and CDR2 FNYEAQ. CDR3 length: 15 amino acids. The CDR3: CASSLAYTMNTEAFF. The CDR3 DNA reads TGTGCCAGCAGCTTAGCTTATACTATGAACACTGAAGCTTTCTTT.

In its sample, this clone was seen once. V usage is TRBV7-9 and J usage is TRBJ1-1; 10 nucleotides agree with TRBD1. CDR1 is SEHNR, CDR2 FQNEAQ, per germline (reference sequence). The CDR3 sequence is 17 residues long. V trimming: 1 base; J trimming: 3 bases; junction bases outside the gene matches: 8. The CDR3 DNA sequence: TGTGCCAGCAGCTTAGTCTCGACAGGGGGCGAGGACACTGAAGCTTTCTTT. Encoded protein: CASSLVSTGGEDTEAFF. Full variable domain (missing parts from reference TRBV7-9 and TRBJ1-1): DTGVSQNPRHKITKRGQNVTFRCDPISEHNRLYWYRQTLGQGPEFLTYFQNEAQLEKSRLLSDRFSAERPKGSFSTLEIQRTEQGDSAMYLCASSLVSTGGEDTEAFFGQGTRLTVV.

The V gene is TRBV7-8, the J gene TRBJ2-6, with D uncertain. There are 13 residues in the CDR3. Germline V gene lookup returns CDR1 SGHVS and CDR2 FQNEAQ. Trimming pared 10 bases from V and 5 bases from J, leaving 12 bases between. CDR3 protein: CATARSRANVLTF. CDR3 coding DNA: TGTGCCACCGCCCGATCTAGGGCCAACGTCCTGACTTTC.

The J gene is TRBJ2-1, the V gene TRBV5-1; a weak D match, TRBD1 (5 bases). CDR1 and CDR2 from the germline V gene are SGHRS and YFSETQ. CDR3 length: 15 residues. Trimming left V 4 bases short and J 5 bases short, with 16 bases between. For the CDR3, the DNA is TGCGCCAGCAGCCCCTCAGGGAATCTCAACAATGAGCAGTTCTTC. Protein product: CASSPSGNLNNEQFF.

The rearrangement uses TRBV6-6 and TRBJ1-1; TRBD1 might be the D (6 bases). CDR3 length: 14 amino acids. Trimming removed 6 bases from V and 3 bases from J, with 14 bases in between. The germline CDR1 and CDR2 sequences are MNHNY and SVGAGI (reference sequence). CDR3 loop: CASSQGIWDTEAFF. CDR3 DNA: TGTGCCAGCAGCCAGGGGATTTGGGACACTGAAGCTTTCTTT.

This rearrangement joins TRBV30 to TRBJ1-1; D is uncertain. The germline V gene has CDR1 GTSNPN and CDR2 SVGIG (reference sequence). This CDR3 is 14 amino acids long. Trimming removed 0 bases at V and 1 base at J, with 9 bases between. The CDR3 DNA is TGTGCCTGGAGTGTACTGAAAGCGAACACTGAAGCTTTCTTT. Translating gives CAWSVLKANTEAFF.

The CDR3 spells CASRDGTDSSYEQYF. CDR3 nucleotides: TGCGCCAGCAGGGATGGGACTGACTCCTCCTACGAGCAGTACTTC. The genes are TRBV5-1 and TRBJ2-7, with D possibly being TRBD2 (6 bases). This CDR3 region has 15 residues. V dropped 5 bases and J dropped 0 bases, with 15 bases sitting between them. The germline V gene encodes CDR1 SGHRS and CDR2 YFSETQ.

This clone was picked up one time. This sequence joins TRBV7-2 and TRBJ2-2, with TRBD2 matching over 10 bases. Germline V CDR1 and CDR2: SGHTA, FQGNSA. The ends lost 5 bases at V and 2 bases at J; junction bases unmatched: 2. The CDR3 has 15 amino acids. CDR3 nucleotides: TGTGCCAGCAGCAGGACTAGCGGAAACACCGGGGAGCTGTTTTTT. Its translation is CASSRTSGNTGELFF. The variable domain in full, with the rest retrieved from reference TRBV7-2 and TRBJ2-2, is GAGVSQSPSNKVTEKGKDVELRCDPISGHTALYWYRQSLGQGLEFLIYFQGNSAPDKSGLPSDRFSAERTGGSVSTLTIQRTQQEDSAVYLCASSRTSGNTGELFFGEGSRLTVL.

The chain uses TRBV7-2 and TRBJ2-1; D not certain. Germline loops: CDR1 SGHTA, CDR2 FQGNSA. The V end was cut by 2 bases, the J end by 9 bases, with 17 bases between. The CDR3 spans 15 residues. The CDR3 coding sequence is TGTGCCAGCAGCTTAATGACCCACTCCGGGTCTGAGCAGTTCTTC. Protein product: CASSLMTHSGSEQFF.

The CDR3 DNA reads TGTGCCAGCAGCTCGAGTGGGGCAGTGGAGAATGATTTTGAAAAACTGTTTTTT. It yields the protein CASSSSGAVENDFEKLFF. This chain joins TRBV7-9 and TRBJ1-4, with D possibly TRBD1 on 5 matching bases. Per germline, CDR1 SEHNR and CDR2 FQNEAQ (reference sequence). Trimming left V 4 bases short and J 7 bases short, with 25 bases between. The CDR3 is 18 residues long.

The rearrangement uses TRBV11-2 and TRBJ2-1, with D perhaps TRBD2 (6 bases). Trimming left V 1 base short and J 6 bases short, with 16 bases between. This CDR3 spans 16 amino acids. The germline gives CDR1 SGHAT, CDR2 FQNNGV. The CDR3 reads CASSLGGWRRGNEQFF. The CDR3 DNA is TGTGCCAGCAGCTTAGGAGGTTGGCGGAGGGGCAATGAGCAGTTCTTC.

This clone occurred once. The chain uses TRBV15 and TRBJ2-1, with a possible D match to TRBD1 (5 bases). V was cut by 0 bases and J by 9 bases, with 18 bases left in between. Germline assignment: CDR1 LNHNV and CDR2 YYDKDF (reference sequence). The length of the CDR3 is 16 residues. CDR3 in DNA: TGTGCCACCAGCAGAGACGGACGGGTAAGAGACAGTGAGCAGTTCTTC. Its translation is CATSRDGRVRDSEQFF.